The following is a TCR beta chain sequence with its context. Antigen: not known. The V and J ends lost 6 bases and 4 bases respectively, with 13 bases between them. This CDR3 has 13 residues. Germline lookup yields CDR1 MNHEY and CDR2 SMNVEV (reference sequence). TCRdb's table, derived via immunoSEQ multiplex PCR, lists solely in-frame clones and lacks some. This table has around 2.1 million clones, about 92% appearing once. Cells designated naive CD8 were CD45RO-negative and were positively selected for CCR7, with terminally differentiated effector memory CD45RA+ cells excluded. Each of the donors was a healthy adult who was HIV-negative and had not had a recent acute infection or vaccination. This specimen comes from a study of shared clonotypes between healthy human individuals. Across the whole study: Per donor, three plates held CD4 naive cells, three held CD4 memory, two held CD8 naive and one held CD8 memory.

General observations from the study: All-four-donor shared clonotypes had higher generation probabilities than non-shared clonotypes did. Generally, estimated richness proved larger in naive subsets than it did in memory subsets.

This TCR was recovered from a man younger than 35 in good health. Some clones in this sample may be carry-over from other donors' samples. The genes are TRBV27 and TRBJ2-7; a possible D gene is TRBD1 (6 bases). Sequences were obtained from naive CD8+ T cells from PBMCs. The CDR3 spells CASRPRGRYEQYF. DNA of the CDR3: TGTGCCAGCAGACCCAGGGGTAGATACGAGCAGTACTTC.